This T cell receptor beta chain was recovered during a study of spatial heterogeneity in lung cancer. Study-wide results and limits: Counts of expanded intratumoral alpha and beta TCRs tracked tumor mutation counts.

This sample's time point: sample taken at primary tumor resection. In this sample, this clonotype turned up many times. Its target is unknown. TCRdb re-analysed the 5' RACE reads in MiXCR, keeping a single row per CDR3 protein. The table records 100,000 to 110,000 distinct CDR3 sequences, 3.5% to 5% of them present only once. From germline, CDR1 is SGHAT and CDR2 FQNNGV. The J segment lost 5 bases and the V segment lost 3 bases, leaving 5 bases of the junction unmatched. The CDR3 contains 16 residues. The chain has TRBV11-2 and TRBJ1-6, with 9 bases that match TRBD1. This clonotype was sampled from a male donor with early-stage non-small cell lung cancer. The input for sequencing was lung tumor tissue, taken at surgery. CDR3 sequence: CASSFGQGNDNSPLHF. The CDR3 DNA is TGTGCCAGCAGCTTTGGACAGGGGAACGATAATTCACCCCTCCACTTT.